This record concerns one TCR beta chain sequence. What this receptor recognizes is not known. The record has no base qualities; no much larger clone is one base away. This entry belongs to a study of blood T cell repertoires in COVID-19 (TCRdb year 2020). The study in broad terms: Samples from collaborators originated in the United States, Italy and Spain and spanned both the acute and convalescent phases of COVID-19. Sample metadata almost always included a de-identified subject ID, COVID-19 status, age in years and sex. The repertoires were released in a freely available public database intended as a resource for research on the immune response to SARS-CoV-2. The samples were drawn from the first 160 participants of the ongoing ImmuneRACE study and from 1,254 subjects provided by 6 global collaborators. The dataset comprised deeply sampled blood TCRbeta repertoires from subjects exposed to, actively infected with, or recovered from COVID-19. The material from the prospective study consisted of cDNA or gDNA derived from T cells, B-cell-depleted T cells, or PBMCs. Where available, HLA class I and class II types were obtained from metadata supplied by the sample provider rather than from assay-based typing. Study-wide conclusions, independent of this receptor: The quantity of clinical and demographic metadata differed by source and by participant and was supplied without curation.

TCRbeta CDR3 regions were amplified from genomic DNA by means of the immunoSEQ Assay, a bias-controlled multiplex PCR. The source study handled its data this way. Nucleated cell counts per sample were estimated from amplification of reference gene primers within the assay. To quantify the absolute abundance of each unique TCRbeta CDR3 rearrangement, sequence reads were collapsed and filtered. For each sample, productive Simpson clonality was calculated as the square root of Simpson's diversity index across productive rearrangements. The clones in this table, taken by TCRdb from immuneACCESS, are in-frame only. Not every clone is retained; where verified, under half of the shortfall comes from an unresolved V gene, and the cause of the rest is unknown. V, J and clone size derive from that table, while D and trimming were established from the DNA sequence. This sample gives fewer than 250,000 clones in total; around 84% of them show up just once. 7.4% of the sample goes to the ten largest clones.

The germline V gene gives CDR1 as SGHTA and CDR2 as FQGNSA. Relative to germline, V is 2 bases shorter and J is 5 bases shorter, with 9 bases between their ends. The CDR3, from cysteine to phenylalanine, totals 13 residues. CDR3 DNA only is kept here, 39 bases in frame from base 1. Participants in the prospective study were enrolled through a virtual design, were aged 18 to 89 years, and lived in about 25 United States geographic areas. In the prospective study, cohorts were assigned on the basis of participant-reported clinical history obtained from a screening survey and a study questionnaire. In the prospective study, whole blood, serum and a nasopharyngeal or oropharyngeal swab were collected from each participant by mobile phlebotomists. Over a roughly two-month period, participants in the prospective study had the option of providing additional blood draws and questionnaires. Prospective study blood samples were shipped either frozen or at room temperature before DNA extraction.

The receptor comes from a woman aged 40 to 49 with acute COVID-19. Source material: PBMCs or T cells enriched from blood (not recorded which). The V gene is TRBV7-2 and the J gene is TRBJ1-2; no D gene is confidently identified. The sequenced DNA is TGTGCCAGCAGCTTATCCCAGATATATGGCTACACCTTC. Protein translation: CASSLSQIYGYTF.